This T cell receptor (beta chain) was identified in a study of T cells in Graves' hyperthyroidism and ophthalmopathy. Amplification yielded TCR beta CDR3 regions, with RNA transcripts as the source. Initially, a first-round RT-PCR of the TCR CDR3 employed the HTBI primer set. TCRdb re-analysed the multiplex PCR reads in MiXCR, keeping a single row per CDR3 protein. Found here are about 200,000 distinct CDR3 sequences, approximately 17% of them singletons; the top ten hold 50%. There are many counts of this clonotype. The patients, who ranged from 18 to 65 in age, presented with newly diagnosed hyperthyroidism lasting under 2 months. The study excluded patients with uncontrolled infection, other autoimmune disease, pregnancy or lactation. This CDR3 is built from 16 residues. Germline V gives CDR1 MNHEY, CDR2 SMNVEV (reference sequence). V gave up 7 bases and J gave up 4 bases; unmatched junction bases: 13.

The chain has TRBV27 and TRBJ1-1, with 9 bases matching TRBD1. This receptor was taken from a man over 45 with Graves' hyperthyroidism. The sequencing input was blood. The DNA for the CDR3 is TGTGCCAGCACTACCGGACCGGGACAGGGCCGCACTGAAGCTTTCTTT. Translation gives CASTTGPGQGRTEAFF.